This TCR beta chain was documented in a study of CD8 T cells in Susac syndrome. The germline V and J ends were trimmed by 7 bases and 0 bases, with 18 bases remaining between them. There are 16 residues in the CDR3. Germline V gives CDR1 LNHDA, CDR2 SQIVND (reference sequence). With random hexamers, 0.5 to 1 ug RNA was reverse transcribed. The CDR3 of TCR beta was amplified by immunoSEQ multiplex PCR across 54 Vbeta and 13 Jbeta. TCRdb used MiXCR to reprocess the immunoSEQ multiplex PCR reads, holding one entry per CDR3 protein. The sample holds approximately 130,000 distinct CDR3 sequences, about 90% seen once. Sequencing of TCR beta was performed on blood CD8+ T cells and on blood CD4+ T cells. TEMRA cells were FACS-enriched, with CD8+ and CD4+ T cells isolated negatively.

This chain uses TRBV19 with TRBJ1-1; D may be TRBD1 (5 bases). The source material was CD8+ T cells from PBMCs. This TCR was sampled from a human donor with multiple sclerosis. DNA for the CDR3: TGTGCCAGTACATACAGGAGTGACGGAATGAACACTGAAGCTTTCTTT. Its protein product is CASTYRSDGMNTEAFF.